This entry features one T cell receptor beta chain sequence. This sample was taken from a study of blood T cell repertoires in COVID-19. Across the study: Samples of COVID-19 (acute and convalescent) were obtained from the United States, Italy and Spain.

The authors' processing: Reference gene primer amplification gave estimated nucleated cell counts. Sequenced by immunoSEQ multiplex PCR; TCRdb stores in-frame clones only, minus some. V and J calls and clone size come straight from that table; D and trimming were deduced from the DNA. The sample contains 250,000 to 300,000 clones, around 86% of which appear only once. Sequenced sample: peripheral blood. This receptor was obtained from a man between 18 and 29 years old with active or convalescent COVID-19.

The CDR3 spells CASSLVAGGTDTQYF. The CDR3 region has the DNA TGTGCCAGCAGCTTAGTTGCGGGAGGCACAGATACGCAGTATTTT. The rearrangement joins TRBV11-1 to TRBJ2-3, with 7 bases fitting TRBD2. Germline V gene lookup returns CDR1 SGHAT and CDR2 FQDESV (reference sequence). Trimming took 1 base from V and 1 from J; bases not matched to a gene: 2. CDR3 length: 15 amino acids.